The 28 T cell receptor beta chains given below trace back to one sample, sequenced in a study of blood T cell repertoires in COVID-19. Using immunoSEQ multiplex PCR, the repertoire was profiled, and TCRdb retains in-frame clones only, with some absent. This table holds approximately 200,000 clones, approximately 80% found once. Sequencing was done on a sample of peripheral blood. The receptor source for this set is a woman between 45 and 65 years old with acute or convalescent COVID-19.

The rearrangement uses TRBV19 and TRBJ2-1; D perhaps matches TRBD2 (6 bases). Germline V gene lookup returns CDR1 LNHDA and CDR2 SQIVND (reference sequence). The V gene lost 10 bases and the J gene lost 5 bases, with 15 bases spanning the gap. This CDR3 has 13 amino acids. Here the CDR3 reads CATARDPNNEQFF. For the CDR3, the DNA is TGTGCCACTGCGCGGGACCCTAACAATGAGCAGTTCTTC.

The CDR3 DNA is TGTGCCAGCAGCCAAGATGGAGTCAGCCTCTCTGGAAACACCATATATTTT. Its translation is CASSQDGVSLSGNTIYF. The chain carries TRBV3-1 (or the pseudogene TRBV3-2) and TRBJ1-3; D is unresolved. Trimming took off 0 bases at V and 0 bases at J, with 12 bases between the two ends. CDR3 size: 17 residues. CDR1 and CDR2 from the germline V gene are LGHDT and YNNKEL (reference sequence).

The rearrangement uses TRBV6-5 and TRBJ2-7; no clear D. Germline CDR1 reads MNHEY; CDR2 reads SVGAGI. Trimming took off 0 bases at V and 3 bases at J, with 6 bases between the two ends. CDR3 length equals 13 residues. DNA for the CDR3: TGTGCCAGCAGTTACTCCTCGTACTACGAGCAGTACTTC. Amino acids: CASSYSSYYEQYF.

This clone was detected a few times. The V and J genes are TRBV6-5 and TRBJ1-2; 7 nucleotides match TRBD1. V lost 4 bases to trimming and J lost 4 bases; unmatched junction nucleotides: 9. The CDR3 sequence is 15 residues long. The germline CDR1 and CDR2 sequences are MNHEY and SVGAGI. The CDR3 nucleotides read TGTGCCAGCAGTTTCTACGGGGACAGCGGCTATGGCTACACCTTC. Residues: CASSFYGDSGYGYTF.

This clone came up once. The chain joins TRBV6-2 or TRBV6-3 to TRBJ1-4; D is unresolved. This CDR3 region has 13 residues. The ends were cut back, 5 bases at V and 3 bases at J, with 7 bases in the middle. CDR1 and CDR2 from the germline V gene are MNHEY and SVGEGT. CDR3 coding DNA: TGTGCCAGCAGTGGAGCGGCTAATGAAAAACTGTTTTTT. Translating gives CASSGAANEKLFF.

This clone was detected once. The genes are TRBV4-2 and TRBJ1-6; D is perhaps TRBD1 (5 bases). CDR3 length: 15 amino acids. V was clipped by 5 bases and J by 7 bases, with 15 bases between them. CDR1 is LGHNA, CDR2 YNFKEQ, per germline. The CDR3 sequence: CASSVNLQENSPLHF. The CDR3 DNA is TGTGCCAGCAGCGTCAATTTACAGGAAAATTCACCCCTCCACTTT.

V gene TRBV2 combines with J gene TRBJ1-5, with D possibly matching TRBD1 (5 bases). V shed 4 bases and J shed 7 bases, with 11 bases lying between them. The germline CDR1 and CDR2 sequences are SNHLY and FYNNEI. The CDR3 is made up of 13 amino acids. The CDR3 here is CASSAGFRQPQHF. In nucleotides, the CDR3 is TGTGCCAGCAGTGCAGGGTTCCGCCAGCCCCAGCATTTT.

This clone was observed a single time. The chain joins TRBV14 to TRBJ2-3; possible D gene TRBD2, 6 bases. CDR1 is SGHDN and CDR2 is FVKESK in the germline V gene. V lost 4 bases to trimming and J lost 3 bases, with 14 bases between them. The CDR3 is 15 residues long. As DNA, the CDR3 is TGTGCCAGCAGCCCCACTAGCAACAGGACAGATACGCAGTATTTT. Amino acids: CASSPTSNRTDTQYF. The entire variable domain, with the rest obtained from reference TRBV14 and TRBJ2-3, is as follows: EAGVTQFPSHSVIEKGQTVTLRCDPISGHDNLYWYRRVMGKEIKFLLHFVKESKQDESGMPNNRFLAERTGGTYSTLKVQPAELEDSGVYFCASSPTSNRTDTQYFGPGTRLTVL.

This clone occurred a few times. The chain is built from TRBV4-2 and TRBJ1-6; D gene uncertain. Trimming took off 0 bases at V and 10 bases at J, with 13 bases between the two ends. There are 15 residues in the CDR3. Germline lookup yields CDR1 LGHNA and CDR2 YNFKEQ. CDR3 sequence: CASSQDRGASSPLHF. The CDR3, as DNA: TGTGCCAGCAGCCAAGATCGGGGAGCAAGCTCACCCCTCCACTTT.

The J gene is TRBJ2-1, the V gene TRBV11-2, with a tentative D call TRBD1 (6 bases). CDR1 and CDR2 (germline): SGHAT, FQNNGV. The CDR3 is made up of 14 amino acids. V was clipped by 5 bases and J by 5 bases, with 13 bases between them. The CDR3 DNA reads TGTGCCAGCAGCCGTACAGGGACGAACAATGAGCAGTTCTTC. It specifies CASSRTGTNNEQFF.

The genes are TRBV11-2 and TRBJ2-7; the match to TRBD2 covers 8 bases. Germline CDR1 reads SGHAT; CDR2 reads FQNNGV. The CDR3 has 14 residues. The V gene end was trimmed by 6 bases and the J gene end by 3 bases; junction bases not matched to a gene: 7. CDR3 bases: TGTGCCAGCAGTCTACTAGCGGAGGGCTACGAGCAGTACTTC. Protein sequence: CASSLLAEGYEQYF.

CDR3 bases: TGTGCCAGAAGCTTGGTTGGGACTAGGGCCTACGAGCAGTACTTC. Translating gives CARSLVGTRAYEQYF. The chain joins TRBV5-3 to TRBJ2-7, with TRBD2 matching 8 bases. TRBV5-3 is an ORF, with its function uncertain. V dropped 0 bases and J dropped 2; count of bases not matched to a gene: 4. The length of the CDR3 is 15 residues.

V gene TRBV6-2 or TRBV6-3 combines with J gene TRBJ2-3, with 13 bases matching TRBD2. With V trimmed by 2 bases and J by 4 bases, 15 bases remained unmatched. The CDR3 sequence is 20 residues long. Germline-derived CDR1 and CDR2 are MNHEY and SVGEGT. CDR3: CASSYLPGLAGRGAPDTQYF. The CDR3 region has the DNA TGTGCCAGCAGTTACCTTCCGGGACTAGCGGGGCGAGGGGCCCCAGATACGCAGTATTTT.

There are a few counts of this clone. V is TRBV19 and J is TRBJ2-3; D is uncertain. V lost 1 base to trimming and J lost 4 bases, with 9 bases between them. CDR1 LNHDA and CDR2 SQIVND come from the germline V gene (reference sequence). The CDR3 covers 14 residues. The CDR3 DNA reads TGTGCCAGTAGTATAGGAAGAGTGGCAGATACGCAGTATTTT. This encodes CASSIGRVADTQYF.

The CDR3 DNA is TGTGCCAGCAGCAAAACAGGGGTAGGGGATGGCTACACCTTC. Amino acid sequence: CASSKTGVGDGYTF. This chain links TRBV27 with TRBJ1-2; the match to TRBD1 covers 7 bases. The CDR3 spans 14 residues. Germline V gene sequence: CDR1 MNHEY, CDR2 SMNVEV (reference sequence). V lost 6 bases, J lost 6 bases, and 10 bases stayed unmatched.

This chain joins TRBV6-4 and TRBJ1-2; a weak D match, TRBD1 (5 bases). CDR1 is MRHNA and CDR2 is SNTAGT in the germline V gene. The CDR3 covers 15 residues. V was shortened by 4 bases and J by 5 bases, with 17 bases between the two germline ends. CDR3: CASSVRCPTEYGYTF. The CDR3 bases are TGTGCCAGCAGTGTGAGGTGCCCGACAGAGTATGGCTACACCTTC.

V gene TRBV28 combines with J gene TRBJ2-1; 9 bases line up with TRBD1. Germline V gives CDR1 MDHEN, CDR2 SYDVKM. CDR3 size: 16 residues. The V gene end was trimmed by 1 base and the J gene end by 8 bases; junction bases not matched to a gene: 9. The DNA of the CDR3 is TGTGCCAGCAGTTTATTGGGGACAGGGAGGAGGGATGAGCAGTTCTTC. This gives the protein CASSLLGTGRRDEQFF.

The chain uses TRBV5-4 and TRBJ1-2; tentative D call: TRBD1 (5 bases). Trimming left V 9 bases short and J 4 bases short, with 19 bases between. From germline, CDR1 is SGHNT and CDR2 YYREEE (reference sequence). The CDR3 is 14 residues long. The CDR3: CATTGGRVGYGYTF. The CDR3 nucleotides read TGTGCCACCACAGGTGGCAGGGTGGGCTATGGCTACACCTTC.

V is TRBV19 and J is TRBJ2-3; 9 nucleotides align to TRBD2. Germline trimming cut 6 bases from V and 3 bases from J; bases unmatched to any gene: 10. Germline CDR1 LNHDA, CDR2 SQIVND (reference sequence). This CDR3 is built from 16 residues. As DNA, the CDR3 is TGTGCCAGTAGGACGGGTGCGGGAGGGCCAACAGATACGCAGTATTTT. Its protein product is CASRTGAGGPTDTQYF.

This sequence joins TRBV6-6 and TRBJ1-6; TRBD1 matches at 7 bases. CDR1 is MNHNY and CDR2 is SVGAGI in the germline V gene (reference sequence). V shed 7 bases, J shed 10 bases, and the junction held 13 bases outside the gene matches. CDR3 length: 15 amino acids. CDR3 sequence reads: CASNSAWDSNSPLHF. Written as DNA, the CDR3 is TGTGCCAGCAACTCCGCTTGGGACAGTAACTCACCCCTCCACTTT.

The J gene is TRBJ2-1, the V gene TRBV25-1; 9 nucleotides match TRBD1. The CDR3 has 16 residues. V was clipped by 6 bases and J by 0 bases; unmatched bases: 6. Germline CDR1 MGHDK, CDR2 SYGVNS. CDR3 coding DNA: TGTGCCAGCAGGACAGGGGGTCTTAGCTCCTACAATGAGCAGTTCTTC. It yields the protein CASRTGGLSSYNEQFF.

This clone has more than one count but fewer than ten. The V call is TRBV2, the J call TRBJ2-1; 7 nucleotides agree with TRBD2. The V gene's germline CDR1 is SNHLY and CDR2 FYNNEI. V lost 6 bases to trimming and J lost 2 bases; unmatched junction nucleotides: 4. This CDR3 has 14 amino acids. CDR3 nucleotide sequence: TGTGCCAGCAGCCCCGGGACTACCTACAATGAGCAGTTCTTC. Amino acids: CASSPGTTYNEQFF.

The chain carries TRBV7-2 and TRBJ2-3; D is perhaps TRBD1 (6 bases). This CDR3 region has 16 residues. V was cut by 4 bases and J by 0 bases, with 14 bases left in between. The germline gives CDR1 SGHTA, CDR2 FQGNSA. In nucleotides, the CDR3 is TGTGCCAGCAGCTCCACCGGGACAACAAGCACAGATACGCAGTATTTT. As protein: CASSSTGTTSTDTQYF.

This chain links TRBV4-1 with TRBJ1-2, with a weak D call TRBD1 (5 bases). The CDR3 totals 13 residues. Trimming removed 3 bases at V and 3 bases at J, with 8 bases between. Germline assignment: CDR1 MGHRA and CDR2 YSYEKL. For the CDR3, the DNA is TGCGCCAGCAGCCACACAGGAGACTATGGCTACACCTTC. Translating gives CASSHTGDYGYTF.

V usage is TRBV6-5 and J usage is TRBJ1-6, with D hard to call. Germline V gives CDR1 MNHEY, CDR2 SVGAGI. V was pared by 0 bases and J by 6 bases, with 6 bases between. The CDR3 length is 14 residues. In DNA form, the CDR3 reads TGTGCCAGCAGTTACTCGGCCCGTAATTCACCCCTCCACTTT. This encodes CASSYSARNSPLHF.

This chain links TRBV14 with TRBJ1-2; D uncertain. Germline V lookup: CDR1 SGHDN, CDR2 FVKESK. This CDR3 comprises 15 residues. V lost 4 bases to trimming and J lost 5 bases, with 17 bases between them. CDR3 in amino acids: CASSPRIGTIYGYTF. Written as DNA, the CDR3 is TGTGCCAGCAGCCCCAGAATTGGTACGATATATGGCTACACCTTC.

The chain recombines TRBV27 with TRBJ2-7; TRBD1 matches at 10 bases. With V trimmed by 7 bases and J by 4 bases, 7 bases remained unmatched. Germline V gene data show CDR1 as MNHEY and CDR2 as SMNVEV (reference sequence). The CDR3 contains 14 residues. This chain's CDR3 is CASTPGTGVYEQYF. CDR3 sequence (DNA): TGTGCCAGCACCCCCGGGACAGGGGTTTACGAGCAGTACTTC.

The CDR3 is CASSIRQGLGPYNEQFF. The CDR3 DNA reads TGTGCCAGTAGTATTCGTCAGGGCCTAGGTCCCTACAATGAGCAGTTCTTC. The chain links TRBV19 to TRBJ2-1, with D tentatively TRBD1 (5 bases). The germline V gene encodes CDR1 LNHDA and CDR2 SQIVND (reference sequence). The CDR3 loop spans 17 amino acids. Trimming left V 3 bases short and J 2 bases short, with 17 bases between.